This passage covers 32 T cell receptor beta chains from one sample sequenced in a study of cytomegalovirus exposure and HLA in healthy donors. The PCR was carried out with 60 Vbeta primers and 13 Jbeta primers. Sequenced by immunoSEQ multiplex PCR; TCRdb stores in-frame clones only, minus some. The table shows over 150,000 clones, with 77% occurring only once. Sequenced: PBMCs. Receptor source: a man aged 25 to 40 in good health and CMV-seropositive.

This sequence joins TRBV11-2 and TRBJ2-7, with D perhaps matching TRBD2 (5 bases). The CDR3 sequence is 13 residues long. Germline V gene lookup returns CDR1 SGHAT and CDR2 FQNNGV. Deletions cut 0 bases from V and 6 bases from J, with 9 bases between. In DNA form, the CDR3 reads TGTGCCAGCAGCTTAGATTTAAGCGGCGAGCAGTACTTC. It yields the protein CASSLDLSGEQYF.

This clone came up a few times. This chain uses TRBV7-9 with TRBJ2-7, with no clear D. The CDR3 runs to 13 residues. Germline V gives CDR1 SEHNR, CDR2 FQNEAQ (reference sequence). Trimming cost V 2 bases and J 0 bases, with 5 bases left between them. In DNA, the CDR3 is TGTGCCAGCAGCTTACAGGACTCCTACGAGCAGTACTTC. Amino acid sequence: CASSLQDSYEQYF.

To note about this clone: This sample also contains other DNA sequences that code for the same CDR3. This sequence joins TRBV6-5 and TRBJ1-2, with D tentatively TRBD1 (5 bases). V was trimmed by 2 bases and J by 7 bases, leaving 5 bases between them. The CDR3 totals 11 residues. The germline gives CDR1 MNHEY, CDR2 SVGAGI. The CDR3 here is CASSYRGGYTF. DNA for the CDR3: TGTGCCAGCAGTTACAGGGGTGGCTACACCTTC.

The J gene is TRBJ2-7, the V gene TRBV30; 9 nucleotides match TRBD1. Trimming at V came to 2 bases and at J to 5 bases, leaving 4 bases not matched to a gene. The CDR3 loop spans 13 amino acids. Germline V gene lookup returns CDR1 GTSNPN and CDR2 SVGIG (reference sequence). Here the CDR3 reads CAWSLDRGNEQYF. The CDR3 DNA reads TGTGCCTGGAGTCTCGACAGGGGGAACGAGCAGTACTTC.

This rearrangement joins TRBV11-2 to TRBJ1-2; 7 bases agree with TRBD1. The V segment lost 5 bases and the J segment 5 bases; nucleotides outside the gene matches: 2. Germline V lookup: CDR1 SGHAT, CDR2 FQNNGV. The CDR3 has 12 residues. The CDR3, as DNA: TGTGCCAGCAGCCCGACAGGGTATGGCTACACCTTC. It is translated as CASSPTGYGYTF. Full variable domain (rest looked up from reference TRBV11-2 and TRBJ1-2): EAGVAQSPRYKIIEKRQSVAFWCNPISGHATLYWYQQILGQGPKLLIQFQNNGVVDDSQLPKDRFSAERLKGVDSTLKIQPAKLEDSAVYLCASSPTGYGYTFGSGTRLTVV.

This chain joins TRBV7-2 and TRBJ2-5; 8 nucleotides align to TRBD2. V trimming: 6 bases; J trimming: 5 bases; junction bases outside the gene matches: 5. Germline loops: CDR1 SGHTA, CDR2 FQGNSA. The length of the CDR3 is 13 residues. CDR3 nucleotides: TGTGCCAGCAGTCGGGGGGGGACGGAGACCCAGTACTTC. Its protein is CASSRGGTETQYF.

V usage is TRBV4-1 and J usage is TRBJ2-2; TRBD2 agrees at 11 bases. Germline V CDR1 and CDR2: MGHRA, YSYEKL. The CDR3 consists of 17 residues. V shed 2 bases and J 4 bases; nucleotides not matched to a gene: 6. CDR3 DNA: TGCGCCAGCAGCCAAAAGTTAGGACTAGCGGGCACCGGGGAGCTGTTTTTT. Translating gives CASSQKLGLAGTGELFF.

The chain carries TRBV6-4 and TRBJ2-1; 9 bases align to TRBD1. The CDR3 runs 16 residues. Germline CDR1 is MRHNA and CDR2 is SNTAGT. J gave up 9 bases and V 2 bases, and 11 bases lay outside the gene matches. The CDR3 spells CASSDTNRGLRGEQFF. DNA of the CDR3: TGTGCCAGCAGTGACACGAACAGGGGGCTTCGTGGTGAGCAGTTCTTC.

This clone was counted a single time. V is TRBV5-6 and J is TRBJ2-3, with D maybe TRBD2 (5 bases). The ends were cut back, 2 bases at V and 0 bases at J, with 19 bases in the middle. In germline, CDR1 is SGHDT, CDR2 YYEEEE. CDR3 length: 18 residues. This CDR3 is CASSFSSASPPSTDTQYF. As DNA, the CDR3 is TGTGCCAGCAGCTTCTCATCCGCTAGCCCCCCTAGCACAGATACGCAGTATTTT.

DNA for the CDR3: TGTGCCAGTAGCCTGGAGGCAATGGGTGATCAGCCCCAGCATTTT. It yields the protein CASSLEAMGDQPQHF. The rearrangement links TRBV19 to TRBJ1-5; no firm D call. Trimming removed 6 bases from V and 5 bases from J, with 17 bases in between. From germline, CDR1 is LNHDA and CDR2 SQIVND (reference sequence). This CDR3 contains 15 residues.

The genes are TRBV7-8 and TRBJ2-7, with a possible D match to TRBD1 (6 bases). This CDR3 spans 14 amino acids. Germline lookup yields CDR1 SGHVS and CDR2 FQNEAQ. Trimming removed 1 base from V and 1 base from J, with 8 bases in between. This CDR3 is CASSLGQVSYEQYF. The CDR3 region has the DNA TGTGCCAGCAGCTTAGGACAGGTATCCTACGAGCAGTACTTC.

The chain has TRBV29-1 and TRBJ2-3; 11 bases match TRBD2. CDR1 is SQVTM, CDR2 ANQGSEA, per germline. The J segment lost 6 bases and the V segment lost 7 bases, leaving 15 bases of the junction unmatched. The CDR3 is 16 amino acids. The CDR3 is CSGTGTSGQPSDTQYF. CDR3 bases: TGCAGCGGGACCGGGACTAGCGGTCAACCTAGCGATACGCAGTATTTT.

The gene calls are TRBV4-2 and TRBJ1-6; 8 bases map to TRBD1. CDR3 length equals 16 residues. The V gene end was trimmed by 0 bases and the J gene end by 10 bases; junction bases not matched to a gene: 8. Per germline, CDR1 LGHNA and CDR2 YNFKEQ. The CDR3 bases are TGTGCCAGCAGCCAAGAATCGACAGGGGAGAGATCACCCCTCCACTTT. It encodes CASSQESTGERSPLHF.

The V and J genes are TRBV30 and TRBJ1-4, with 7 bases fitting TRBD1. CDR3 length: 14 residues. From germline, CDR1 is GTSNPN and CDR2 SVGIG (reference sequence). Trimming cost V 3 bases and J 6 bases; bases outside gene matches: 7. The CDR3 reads CAWSATGIYEKLFF. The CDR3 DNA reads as TGTGCCTGGAGCGCGACAGGGATTTATGAAAAACTGTTTTTT. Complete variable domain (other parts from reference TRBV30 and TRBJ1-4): SQTIHQWPATLVQPVGSPLSLECTVEGTSNPNLYWYRQAAGRGLQLLFYSVGIGQISSEVPQNLSASRPQDRQFILSSKKLLLSDSGFYLCAWSATGIYEKLFFGSGTQLSVL.

CDR3 nucleotides: TGTGCCAGCAGTCATCATTCCTACGAGCAGTACTTC. Residues: CASSHHSYEQYF. The V call is TRBV7-9, the J call TRBJ2-7; D ambiguous. V lost 6 bases, J lost 1 base, and 7 bases lay in between. Germline CDR1 and CDR2: SEHNR and FQNEAQ (reference sequence). This CDR3 has 12 amino acids.

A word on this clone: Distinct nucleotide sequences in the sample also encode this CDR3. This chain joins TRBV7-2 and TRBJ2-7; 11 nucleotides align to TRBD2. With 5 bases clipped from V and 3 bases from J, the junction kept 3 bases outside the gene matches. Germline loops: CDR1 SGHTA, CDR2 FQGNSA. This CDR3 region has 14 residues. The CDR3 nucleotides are TGTGCCAGCAGCCCTAGCGGGGGGAGCTACGAGCAGTACTTC. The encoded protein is CASSPSGGSYEQYF.

This CDR3 reads CASSSSGWAPKVDSPLHF. DNA for the CDR3: TGTGCCAGCAGCTCCTCTGGGTGGGCGCCTAAAGTGGATTCACCCCTCCACTTT. This chain links TRBV7-6 with TRBJ1-6, with D hard to call. CDR1 SGHVS and CDR2 FNYEAQ come from the germline V gene. The CDR3 covers 18 residues. V was shortened by 4 bases and J by 8 bases, with 24 bases between the two germline ends.

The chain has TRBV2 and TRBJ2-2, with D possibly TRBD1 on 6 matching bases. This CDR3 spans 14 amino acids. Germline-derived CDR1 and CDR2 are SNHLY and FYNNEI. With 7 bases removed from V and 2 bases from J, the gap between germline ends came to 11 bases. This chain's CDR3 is CASIRTANTGELFF. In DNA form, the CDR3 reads TGTGCCAGCATCCGGACAGCTAACACCGGGGAGCTGTTTTTT.

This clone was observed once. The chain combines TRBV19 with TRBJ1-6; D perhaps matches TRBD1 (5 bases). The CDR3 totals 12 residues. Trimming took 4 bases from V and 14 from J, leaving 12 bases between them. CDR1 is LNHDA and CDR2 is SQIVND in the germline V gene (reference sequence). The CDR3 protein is CASSNRLTTLHF. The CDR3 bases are TGTGCCAGTAGTAACAGGCTGACGACCCTCCACTTT.

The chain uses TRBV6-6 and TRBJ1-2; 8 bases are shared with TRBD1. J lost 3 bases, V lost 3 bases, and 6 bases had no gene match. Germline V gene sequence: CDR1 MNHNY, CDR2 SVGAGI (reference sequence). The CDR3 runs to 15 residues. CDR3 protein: CASSYRQGADYGYTF. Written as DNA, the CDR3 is TGTGCCAGCAGTTATAGGCAGGGGGCAGACTATGGCTACACCTTC.

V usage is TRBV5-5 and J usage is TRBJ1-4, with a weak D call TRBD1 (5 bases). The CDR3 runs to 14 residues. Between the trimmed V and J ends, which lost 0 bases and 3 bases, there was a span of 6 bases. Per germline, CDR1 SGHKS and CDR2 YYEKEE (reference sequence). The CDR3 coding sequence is TGTGCCAGCAGCTTGGAAGGGGCTAATGAAAAACTGTTTTTT. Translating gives CASSLEGANEKLFF.

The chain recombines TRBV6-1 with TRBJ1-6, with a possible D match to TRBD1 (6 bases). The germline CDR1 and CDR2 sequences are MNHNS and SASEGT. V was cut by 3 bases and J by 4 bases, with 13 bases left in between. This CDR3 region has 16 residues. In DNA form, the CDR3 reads TGTGCCAGCAGTGAGAGGGGGGGGGATTATAATTCACCCCTCCACTTT. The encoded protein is CASSERGGDYNSPLHF.

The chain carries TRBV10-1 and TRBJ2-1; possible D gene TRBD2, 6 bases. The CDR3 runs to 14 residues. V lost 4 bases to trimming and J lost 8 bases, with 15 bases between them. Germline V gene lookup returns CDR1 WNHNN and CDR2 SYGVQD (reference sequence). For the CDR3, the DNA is TGCGCCAGCAGTGCCGGGGGTTACCTGGATGAGCAGTTCTTC. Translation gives CASSAGGYLDEQFF.

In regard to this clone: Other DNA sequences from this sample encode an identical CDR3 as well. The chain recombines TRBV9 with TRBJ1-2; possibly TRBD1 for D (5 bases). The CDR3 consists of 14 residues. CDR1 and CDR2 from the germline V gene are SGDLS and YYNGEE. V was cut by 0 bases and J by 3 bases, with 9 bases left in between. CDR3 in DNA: TGTGCCAGCAGCGTAGGAGGAGGGGACTATGGCTACACCTTC. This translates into CASSVGGGDYGYTF.

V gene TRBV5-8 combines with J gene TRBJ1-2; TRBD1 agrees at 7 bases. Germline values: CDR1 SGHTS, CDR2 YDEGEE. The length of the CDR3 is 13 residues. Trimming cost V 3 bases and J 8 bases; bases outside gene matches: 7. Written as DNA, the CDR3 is TGTGCCAGCAGCTGGCGGACAGGTTCGGGCTACACCTTC. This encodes CASSWRTGSGYTF. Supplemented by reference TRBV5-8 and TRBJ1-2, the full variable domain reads EAGVTQSPTHLIKTRGQQATLRCSPISGHTSVYWYQQALGLGLQFLLWYDEGEERNRGNFPPRFSGRQFPNYSSELNVNALELEDSALYLCASSWRTGSGYTFGSGTRLTVV.

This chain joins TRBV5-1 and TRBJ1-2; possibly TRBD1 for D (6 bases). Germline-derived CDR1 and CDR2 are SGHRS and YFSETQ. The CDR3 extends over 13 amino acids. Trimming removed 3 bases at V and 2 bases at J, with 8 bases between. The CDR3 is CASSSGQNYGYTF. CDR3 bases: TGCGCCAGCAGCTCCGGACAGAACTATGGCTACACCTTC.

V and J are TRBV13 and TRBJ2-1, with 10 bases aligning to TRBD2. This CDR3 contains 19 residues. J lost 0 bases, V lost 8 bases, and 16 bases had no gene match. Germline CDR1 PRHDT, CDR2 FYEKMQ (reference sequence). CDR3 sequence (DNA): TGTGCCAGCCTCGTAGGGAGCGGGGGGGCAAGTACCTCCTACAATGAGCAGTTCTTC. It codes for CASLVGSGGASTSYNEQFF.

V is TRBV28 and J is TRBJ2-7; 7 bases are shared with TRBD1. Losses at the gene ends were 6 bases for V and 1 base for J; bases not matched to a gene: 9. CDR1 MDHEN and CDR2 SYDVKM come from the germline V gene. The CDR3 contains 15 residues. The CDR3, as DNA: TGTGCCAGCAGCGGGGTGAGGGGGCATTCCTACGAGCAGTACTTC. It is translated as CASSGVRGHSYEQYF.

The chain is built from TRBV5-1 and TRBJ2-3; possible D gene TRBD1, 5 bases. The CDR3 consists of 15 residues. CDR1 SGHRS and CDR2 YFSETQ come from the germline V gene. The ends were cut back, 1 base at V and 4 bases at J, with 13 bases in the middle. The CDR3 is CASSLMGQGADTQYF. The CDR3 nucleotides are TGCGCCAGCAGCTTGATGGGCCAGGGCGCAGATACGCAGTATTTT.

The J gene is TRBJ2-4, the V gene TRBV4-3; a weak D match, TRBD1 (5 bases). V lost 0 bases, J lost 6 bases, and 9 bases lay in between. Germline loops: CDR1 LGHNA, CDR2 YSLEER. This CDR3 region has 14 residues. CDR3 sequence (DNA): TGCGCCAGCAGCCAAGATTCCCAGGGAAACATTCAGTACTTC. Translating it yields CASSQDSQGNIQYF.

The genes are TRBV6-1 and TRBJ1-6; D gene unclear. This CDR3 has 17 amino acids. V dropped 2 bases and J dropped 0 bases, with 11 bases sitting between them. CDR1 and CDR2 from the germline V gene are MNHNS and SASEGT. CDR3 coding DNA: TGTGCCAGCAGTGAATTTATGGGGAGCTCCTATAATTCACCCCTCCACTTT. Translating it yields CASSEFMGSSYNSPLHF.

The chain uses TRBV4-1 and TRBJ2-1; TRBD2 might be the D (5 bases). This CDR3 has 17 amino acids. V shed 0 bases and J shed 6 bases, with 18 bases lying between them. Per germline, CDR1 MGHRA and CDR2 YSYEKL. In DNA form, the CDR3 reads TGCGCCAGCAGCCAAGATGAAAGGAGGAGCGTTCGCAATGAGCAGTTCTTC. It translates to CASSQDERRSVRNEQFF.